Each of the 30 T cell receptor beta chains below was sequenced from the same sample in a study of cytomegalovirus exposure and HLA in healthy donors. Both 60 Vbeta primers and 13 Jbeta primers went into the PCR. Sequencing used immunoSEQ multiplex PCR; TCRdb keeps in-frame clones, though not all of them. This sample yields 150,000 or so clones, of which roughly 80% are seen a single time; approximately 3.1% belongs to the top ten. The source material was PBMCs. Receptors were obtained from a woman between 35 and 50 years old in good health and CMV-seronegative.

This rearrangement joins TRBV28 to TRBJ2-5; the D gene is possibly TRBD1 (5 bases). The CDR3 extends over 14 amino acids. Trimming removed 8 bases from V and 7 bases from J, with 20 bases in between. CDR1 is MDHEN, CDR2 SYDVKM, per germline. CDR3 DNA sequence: TGTGCCAGCTCGACAGATGCATTATTGGGGACCCAGTACTTC. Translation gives CASSTDALLGTQYF.

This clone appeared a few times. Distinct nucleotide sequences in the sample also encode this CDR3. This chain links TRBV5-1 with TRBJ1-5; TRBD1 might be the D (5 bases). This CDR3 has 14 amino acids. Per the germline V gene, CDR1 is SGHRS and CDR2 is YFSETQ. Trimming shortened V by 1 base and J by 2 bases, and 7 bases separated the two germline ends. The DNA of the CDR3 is TGCGCCAGCAGCTTGAGGGGTGGCAATCAGCCCCAGCATTTT. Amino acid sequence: CASSLRGGNQPQHF. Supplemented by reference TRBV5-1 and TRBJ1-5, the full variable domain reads KAGVTQTPRYLIKTRGQQVTLSCSPISGHRSVSWYQQTPGQGLQFLFEYFSETQRNKGNFPGRFSGRQFSNSRSEMNVSTLELGDSALYLCASSLRGGNQPQHFGDGTRLSIL.

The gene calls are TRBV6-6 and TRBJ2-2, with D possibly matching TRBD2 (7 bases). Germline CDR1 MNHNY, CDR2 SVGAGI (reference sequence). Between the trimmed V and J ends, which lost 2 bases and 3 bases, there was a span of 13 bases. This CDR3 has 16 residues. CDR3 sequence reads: CASSYGGGADTGELFF. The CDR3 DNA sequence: TGTGCCAGCAGTTACGGAGGGGGGGCCGACACCGGGGAGCTGTTTTTT.

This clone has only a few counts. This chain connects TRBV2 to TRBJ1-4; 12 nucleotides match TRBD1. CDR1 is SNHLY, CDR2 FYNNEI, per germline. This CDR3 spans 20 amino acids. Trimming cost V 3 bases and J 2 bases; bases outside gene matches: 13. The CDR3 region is CASSDQPGTGGARTNEKLFF. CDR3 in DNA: TGTGCCAGCAGTGATCAACCCGGGACAGGGGGCGCGCGGACTAATGAAAAACTGTTTTTT.

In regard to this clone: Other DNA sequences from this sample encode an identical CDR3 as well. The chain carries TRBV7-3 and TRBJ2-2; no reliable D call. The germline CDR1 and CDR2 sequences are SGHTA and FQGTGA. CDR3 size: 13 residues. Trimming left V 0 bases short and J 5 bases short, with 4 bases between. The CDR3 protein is CASSLTGTGELFF. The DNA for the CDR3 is TGTGCCAGCAGCTTAACCGGGACCGGGGAGCTGTTTTTT.

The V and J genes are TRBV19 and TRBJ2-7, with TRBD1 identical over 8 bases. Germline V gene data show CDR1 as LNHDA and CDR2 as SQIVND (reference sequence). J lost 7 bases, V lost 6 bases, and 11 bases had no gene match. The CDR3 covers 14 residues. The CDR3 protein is CASSSDRVFGEQYF. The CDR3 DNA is TGTGCCAGTAGCTCGGACAGGGTCTTCGGTGAGCAGTACTTC.

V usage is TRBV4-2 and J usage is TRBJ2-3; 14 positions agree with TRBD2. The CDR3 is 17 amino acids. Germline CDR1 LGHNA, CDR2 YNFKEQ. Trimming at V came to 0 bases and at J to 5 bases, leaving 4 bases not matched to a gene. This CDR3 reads CASSQEGLAGDRDTQYF. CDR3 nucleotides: TGTGCCAGCAGCCAAGAGGGACTAGCGGGGGATCGAGATACGCAGTATTTT.

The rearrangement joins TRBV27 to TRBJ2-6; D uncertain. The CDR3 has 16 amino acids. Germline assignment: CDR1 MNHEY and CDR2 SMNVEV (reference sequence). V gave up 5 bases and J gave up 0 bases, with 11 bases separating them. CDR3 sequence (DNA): TGTGCCAGCAGTGAAGACGGGTACTCTGGGGCCAACGTCCTGACTTTC. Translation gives CASSEDGYSGANVLTF.

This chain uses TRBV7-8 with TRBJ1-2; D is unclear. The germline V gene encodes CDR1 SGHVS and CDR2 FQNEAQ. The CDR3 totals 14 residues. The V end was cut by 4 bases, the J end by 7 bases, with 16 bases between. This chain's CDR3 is CASSSRIGRSGYTF. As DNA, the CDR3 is TGTGCCAGCAGCTCCCGAATTGGTCGGAGTGGCTACACCTTC. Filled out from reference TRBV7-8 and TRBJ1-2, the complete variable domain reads GAGVSQSPRYKVAKRGQDVALRCDPISGHVSLFWYQQALGQGPEFLTYFQNEAQLDKSGLPSDRFFAERPEGSVSTLKIQRTQQEDSAVYLCASSSRIGRSGYTFGSGTRLTVV.

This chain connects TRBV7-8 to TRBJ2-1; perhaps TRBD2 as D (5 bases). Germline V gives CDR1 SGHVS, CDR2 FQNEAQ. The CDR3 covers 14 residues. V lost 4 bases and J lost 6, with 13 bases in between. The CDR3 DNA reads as TGTGCCAGCAGCTATTCTAGAAGCGGCAATGAGCAGTTCTTC. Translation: CASSYSRSGNEQFF.

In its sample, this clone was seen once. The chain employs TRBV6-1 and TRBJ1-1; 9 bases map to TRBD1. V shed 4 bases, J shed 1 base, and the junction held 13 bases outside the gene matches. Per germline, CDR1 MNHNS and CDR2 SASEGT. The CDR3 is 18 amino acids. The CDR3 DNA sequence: TGTGCCAGCAGTGGAAGAAGGTGGACAGGGGTTCAGAACACTGAAGCTTTCTTT. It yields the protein CASSGRRWTGVQNTEAFF.

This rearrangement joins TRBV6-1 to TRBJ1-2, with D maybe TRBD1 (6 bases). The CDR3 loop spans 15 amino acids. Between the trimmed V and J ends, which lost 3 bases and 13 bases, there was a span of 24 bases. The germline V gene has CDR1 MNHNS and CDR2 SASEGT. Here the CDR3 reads CASSEETGPSPGSTF. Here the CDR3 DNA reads TGTGCCAGCAGTGAGGAGACAGGACCTTCCCCTGGATCCACCTTC.

CDR3 amino acids: CASSSLTGGNTEAFF. CDR3 in DNA: TGTGCCAGCAGCTCATTAACAGGGGGGAACACTGAAGCTTTCTTT. This chain joins TRBV11-2 and TRBJ1-1, with 8 nucleotides matching TRBD1. With 4 bases clipped from V and 1 base from J, the junction kept 5 bases outside the gene matches. The CDR3 spans 15 residues. Per the germline V gene, CDR1 is SGHAT and CDR2 is FQNNGV.

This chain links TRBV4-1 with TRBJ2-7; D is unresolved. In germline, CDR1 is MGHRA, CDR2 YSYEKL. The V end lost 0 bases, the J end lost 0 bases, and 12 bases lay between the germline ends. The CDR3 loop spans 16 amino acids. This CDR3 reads CASSQDFTYLSYEQYF. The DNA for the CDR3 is TGCGCCAGCAGCCAAGATTTTACCTACCTCTCCTACGAGCAGTACTTC.

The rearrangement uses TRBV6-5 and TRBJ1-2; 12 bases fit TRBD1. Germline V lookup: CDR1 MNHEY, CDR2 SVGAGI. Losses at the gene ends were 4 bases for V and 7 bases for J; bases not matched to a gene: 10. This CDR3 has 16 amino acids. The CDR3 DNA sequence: TGTGCCAGCAGTTCCATCTCGGGACAGGGGGCAAGTGGCTACACCTTC. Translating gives CASSSISGQGASGYTF.

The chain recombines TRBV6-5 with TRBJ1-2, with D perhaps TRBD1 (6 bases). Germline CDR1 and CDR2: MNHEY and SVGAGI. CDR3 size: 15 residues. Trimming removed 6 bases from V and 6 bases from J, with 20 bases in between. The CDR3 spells CASRPDRRAQDGYTF. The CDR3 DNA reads TGTGCCAGCAGGCCAGACAGGCGGGCACAAGATGGCTACACCTTC.

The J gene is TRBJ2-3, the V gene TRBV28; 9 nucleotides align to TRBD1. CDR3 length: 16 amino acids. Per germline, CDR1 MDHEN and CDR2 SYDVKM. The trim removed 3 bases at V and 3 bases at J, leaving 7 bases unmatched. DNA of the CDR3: TGTGCCAGCAGTTTGCGGTACAGGGGGCGTACAGATACGCAGTATTTT. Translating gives CASSLRYRGRTDTQYF.

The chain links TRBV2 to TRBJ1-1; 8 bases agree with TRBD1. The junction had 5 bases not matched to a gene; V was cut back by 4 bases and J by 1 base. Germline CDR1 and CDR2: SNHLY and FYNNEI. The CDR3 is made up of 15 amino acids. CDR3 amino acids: CASSGGGTGNTEAFF. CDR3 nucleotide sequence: TGTGCCAGCAGTGGGGGAGGGACAGGGAACACTGAAGCTTTCTTT.

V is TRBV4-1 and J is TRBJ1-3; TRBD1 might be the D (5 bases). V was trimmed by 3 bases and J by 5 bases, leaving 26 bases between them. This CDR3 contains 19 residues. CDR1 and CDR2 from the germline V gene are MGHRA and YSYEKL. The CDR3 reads CASSHTQGIGVIERNTIYF. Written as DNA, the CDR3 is TGCGCCAGCAGCCACACCCAGGGAATAGGGGTAATAGAGAGAAACACCATATATTTT.

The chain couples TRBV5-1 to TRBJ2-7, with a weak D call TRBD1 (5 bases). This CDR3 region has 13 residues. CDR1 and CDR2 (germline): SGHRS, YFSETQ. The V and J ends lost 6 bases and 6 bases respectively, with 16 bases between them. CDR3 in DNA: TGCGCCAGCAAAATGACGCAGGGATCCGAGCAGTACTTC. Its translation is CASKMTQGSEQYF.

CDR3 amino acids: CASSSRGQGSYGYTF. The CDR3 region has the DNA TGTGCCAGCAGCTCCCGCGGACAGGGTTCCTATGGCTACACCTTC. The chain couples TRBV7-8 to TRBJ1-2, with TRBD1 matching over 8 bases. The CDR3 spans 15 residues. Germline loops: CDR1 SGHVS, CDR2 FQNEAQ. J was trimmed by 4 bases and V by 4 bases; bases with no gene match: 8.

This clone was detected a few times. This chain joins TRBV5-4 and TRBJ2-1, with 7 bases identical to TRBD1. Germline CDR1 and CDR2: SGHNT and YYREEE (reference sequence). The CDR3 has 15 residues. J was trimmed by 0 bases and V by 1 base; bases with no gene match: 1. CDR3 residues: CASSLRGRSYNEQFF. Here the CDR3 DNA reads TGTGCCAGCAGCTTGAGGGGGCGCTCCTACAATGAGCAGTTCTTC.

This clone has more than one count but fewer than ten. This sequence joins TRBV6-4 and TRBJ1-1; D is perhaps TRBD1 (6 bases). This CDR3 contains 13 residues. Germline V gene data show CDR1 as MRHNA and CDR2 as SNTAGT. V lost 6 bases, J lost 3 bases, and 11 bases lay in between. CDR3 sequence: CASSPGVDTEAFF. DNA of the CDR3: TGTGCCAGCAGCCCAGGGGTCGACACTGAAGCTTTCTTT.

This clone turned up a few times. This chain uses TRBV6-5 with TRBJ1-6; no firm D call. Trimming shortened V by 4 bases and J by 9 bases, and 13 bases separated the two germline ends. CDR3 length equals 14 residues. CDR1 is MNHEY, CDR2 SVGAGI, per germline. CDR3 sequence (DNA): TGTGCCAGCAGTTTTGAATTGGGAGGTTCACCCCTCCACTTT. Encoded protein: CASSFELGGSPLHF.

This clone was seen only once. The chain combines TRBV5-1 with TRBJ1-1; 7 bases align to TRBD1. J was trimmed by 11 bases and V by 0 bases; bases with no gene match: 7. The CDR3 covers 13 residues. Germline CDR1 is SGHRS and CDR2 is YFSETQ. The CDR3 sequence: CASSLEGQRRAFF. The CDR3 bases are TGCGCCAGCAGCTTGGAGGGACAGCGTCGGGCTTTCTTT.

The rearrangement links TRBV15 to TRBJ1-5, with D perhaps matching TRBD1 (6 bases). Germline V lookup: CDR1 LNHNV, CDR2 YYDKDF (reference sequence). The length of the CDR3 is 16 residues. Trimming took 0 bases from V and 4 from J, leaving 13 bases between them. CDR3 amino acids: CATSRDSGGRNQPQHF. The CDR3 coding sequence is TGTGCCACCAGCAGAGATTCGGGGGGCCGGAATCAGCCCCAGCATTTT.

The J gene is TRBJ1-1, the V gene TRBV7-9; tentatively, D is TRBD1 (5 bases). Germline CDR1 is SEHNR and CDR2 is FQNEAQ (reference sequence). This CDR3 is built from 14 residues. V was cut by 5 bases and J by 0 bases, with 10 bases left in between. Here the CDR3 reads CASSPSGVNTEAFF. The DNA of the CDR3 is TGTGCCAGCAGCCCCTCGGGGGTGAACACTGAAGCTTTCTTT.

CDR3 protein: CASSEDGRGGYTF. CDR3 DNA sequence: TGTGCCAGCAGTGAAGACGGCAGAGGAGGCTACACCTTC. The chain recombines TRBV2 with TRBJ1-2; D not certain. Germline V gene lookup returns CDR1 SNHLY and CDR2 FYNNEI. With 1 base removed from V and 8 bases from J, the gap between germline ends came to 11 bases. The CDR3 sequence is 13 residues long. Filled out from reference TRBV2 and TRBJ1-2, the complete variable domain reads EPEVTQTPSHQVTQMGQEVILRCVPISNHLYFYWYRQILGQKVEFLVSFYNNEISEKSEIFDDQFSVERPDGSNFTLKIRSTKLEDSAMYFCASSEDGRGGYTFGSGTRLTVV.

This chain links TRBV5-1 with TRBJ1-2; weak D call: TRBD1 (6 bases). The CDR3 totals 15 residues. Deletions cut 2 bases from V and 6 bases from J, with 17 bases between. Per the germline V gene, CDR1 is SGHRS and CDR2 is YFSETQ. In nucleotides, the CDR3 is TGCGCCAGCAGCTTCCCCACAGGGAGAGGCGATGGCTACACCTTC. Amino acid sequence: CASSFPTGRGDGYTF. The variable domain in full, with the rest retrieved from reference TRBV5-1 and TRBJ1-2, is KAGVTQTPRYLIKTRGQQVTLSCSPISGHRSVSWYQQTPGQGLQFLFEYFSETQRNKGNFPGRFSGRQFSNSRSEMNVSTLELGDSALYLCASSFPTGRGDGYTFGSGTRLTVV.

The CDR3 loop is CASSLGGSTEAFF. In DNA, the CDR3 is TGTGCCAGCAGTTTAGGAGGAAGCACTGAAGCTTTCTTT. The chain uses TRBV6-6 and TRBJ1-1, with D uncertain. The CDR3 is 13 residues long. CDR1 is MNHNY, CDR2 SVGAGI, per germline (reference sequence). The V end lost 4 bases, the J end lost 4 bases, and 10 bases lay between the germline ends.